This TCR beta chain was sequenced in a study of T-cell memory formation after mild COVID-19 (dated by TCRdb to the early 2020s). About the full investigation: TCR sequence clusters from the two donors were found to be largely donor specific. In two donors, T-cell clones that expanded and contracted after mild COVID-19 were followed by sequencing TCRalpha and TCRbeta repertoires longitudinally. The cohort comprised two young, previously healthy adult volunteers, one female and one male. General findings and caveats noted by the study authors: Only two mild cases were covered by the study, and larger cohorts that include severe cases with pre-infection samples were considered necessary. The detection of some responding clones in pre-infection memory suggests that pre-existing cross-reactive memory T cells joined the SARS-CoV-2 response. Contracting CD4+ clones appeared mostly in the CM and EM memory subsets, whereas CD8+ clones were enriched in EMRA. Clones that contracted from day 15 to 85 showed balanced CD4/CD8 phenotypes, whereas a second wave of clones that expanded from day 15 to 37 leaned towards CD4+. The second-wave clones that peaked on day 37 were not confirmed to be SARS-CoV-2 specific.

PBMCs were isolated by Ficoll-Paque density gradient centrifugation. Counted from cysteine to phenylalanine, this CDR3 has 14 amino acids. The read is trimmed to its CDR3 DNA, 42 bases read in frame from base 1. CDR1 and CDR2 (DFQATT, SNEGSKA) derive from the germline V gene (reference sequence). Trimming takes 5 bases from V and 2 bases from J, and the germline ends sit 15 bases apart. This clonotype was detected only a few times. The target of this receptor is not known. Base qualities are not recorded, but no much larger clone differs from it by a single base. Sequencing relied on an Illumina NovaSeq 6000. TCRalpha and TCRbeta cDNA libraries were constructed by 5'RACE with constant-segment primers, with sample barcodes and unique molecular identifiers being introduced. RNA was extracted from every sample with Trizol reagent. The libraries were amplified in two PCR steps, and the second step added a second sample barcode and Illumina TruSeq adapters. The libraries were sequenced on an Illumina NovaSeq using 2 x 150 bp paired-end reads. From the authors' description of their analysis: With migec v1.2.7, reads were demultiplexed and then collapsed into UMI-guided consensus sequences. With mixcr v2.1.11, UMI consensuses were aligned to TRA and TRB V and J templates and assembled into clonotypes. Clonotypes were classified as expanded or contracted when called significant by both edgeR and NoisET, with noise models trained on biological replicates. edgeR calls used a false discovery rate-adjusted p below 0.01 and a log2 fold-change threshold of 1. As an exploratory analysis of dynamics, PCA with hierarchical clustering was applied to max-normalized trajectories of the 1000 most abundant clonotypes. Separately sequenced CD4+ and CD8+ repertoires were used to assign the CD4 or CD8 phenotype of responding clones. TCRdb itself trimmed the public reads at Q25 with fastp, ran MiXCR and retained productive beta chains. When rows share a CDR3 protein, they turn into one entry using the most common DNA and genes. The V and J calls and clone size are TCRdb's, not the authors'. A total of roughly 130,000 distinct CDR3 sequences appear in this sample, 16% of them only once. Approximately 15% of the sample lies in the top ten.

The rearrangement joined TRBV20-1 to TRBJ2-5; 5 matching bases give a weak D call of TRBD2. The sequenced sample was PBMCs or a T cell subset sorted from them (not recorded which). The clonotype was recovered from an adult woman who had mild COVID-19 (a few samples of this study predate the infection). The sample titles of this study are shuffled in the database, so cell type and time point are left out; the donor was told from shared clones. The CDR3 region reads CSAGWGVGQETQYF. The nucleotide sequence is given as TGCAGTGCTGGATGGGGAGTCGGGCAAGAGACCCAGTACTTC.